The 26 T cell receptor beta chains given below trace back to one sample, sequenced in a study of OX40 agonist ivuxolimab in advanced cancers. The data were produced by immunoSEQ multiplex PCR, yet TCRdb's version contains in-frame clones alone and is incomplete. The top ten clones hold 0.33% of a sample with tens of thousands of clones, 75% to 90% of them seen once. The sample in question was CD4+ or CD8+ T cells sorted from blood, obtained in a trial of the OX40 agonist ivuxolimab. These receptors were taken from an adult with an advanced solid tumor such as melanoma, head and neck, liver or kidney cancer.

The V gene is TRBV29-1, the J gene TRBJ2-3, with D possibly called TRBD1 or TRBD2 (5 bases each). The V gene lost 3 bases and the J gene lost 5 bases, with 12 bases spanning the gap. Germline lookup yields CDR1 SQVTM and CDR2 ANQGSEA. CDR3 length: 13 amino acids. The CDR3 DNA reads as TGCAGCGTTGACAGAGGGGCGGTAGATACGCAGTATTTT. It translates to CSVDRGAVDTQYF.

The DNA of the CDR3 is TGTGCCAGCAGCTTGCGTGGGACAACCTACGAGCAGTACTTC. Translation gives CASSLRGTTYEQYF. The chain uses TRBV5-4 and TRBJ2-5; TRBD1 might be the D (6 bases). The DNA matches TRBJ2-7 better at its end, which makes the J call doubtful. The CDR3 loop spans 14 amino acids. Germline V gives CDR1 SGHNT, CDR2 YYREEE (reference sequence).

This sequence joins TRBV7-2 and TRBJ1-1; 8 positions match TRBD1. The V and J ends lost 1 base and 14 bases, in that order; junction bases with no gene match: 6. Germline V gene lookup returns CDR1 SGHTA and CDR2 FQGNSA. There are 12 residues in the CDR3. CDR3 in DNA: TGTGCCAGCAGCTTAGGCCGGGACAGGCTCTTCTTT. Amino acid sequence: CASSLGRDRLFF.

This rearrangement joins TRBV10-3 to TRBJ2-3, with 9 nucleotides matching TRBD1. Germline loops: CDR1 ENHRY, CDR2 SYGVKD. This CDR3 is built from 13 residues. The CDR3 reads CGTGTGLTDTQYF. CDR3 coding DNA: TGTGGAACCGGGACAGGGTTAACAGATACGCAGTATTTT.

The chain employs TRBV28 and TRBJ2-7; D remains ambiguous. The CDR3 has 13 residues. V was shortened by 11 bases and J by 3 bases, with 17 bases between the two germline ends. Germline CDR1 is MDHEN and CDR2 is SYDVKM. The CDR3 reads CAADRGLNYEQYF. CDR3 in DNA: TGTGCCGCCGATCGCGGTCTCAACTACGAGCAGTACTTC.

This clone was seen only once. The chain carries TRBV7-6 and TRBJ2-1, with a tentative D call TRBD1 (6 bases). The V gene lost 0 bases and the J gene lost 5 bases, with 8 bases spanning the gap. The CDR3 runs 14 residues. CDR1 and CDR2 (germline): SGHVS, FNYEAQ. CDR3 in DNA: TGTGCCAGCAGCTTAGCTGGACAGCACAATGAGCAGTTCTTC. This sequence encodes CASSLAGQHNEQFF.

The chain uses TRBV19 and TRBJ1-1, with D perhaps TRBD1 (6 bases). CDR3 length: 12 amino acids. Deletions cut 4 bases from V and 10 bases from J, with 13 bases between. Germline loops: CDR1 LNHDA, CDR2 SQIVND (reference sequence). In DNA, the CDR3 is TGTGCCAGTAGTACCATGAGGGGGAGAGCTTTCTTT. As protein: CASSTMRGRAFF. Supplemented by reference TRBV19 and TRBJ1-1, the full variable domain reads DGGITQSPKYLFRKEGQNVTLSCEQNLNHDAMYWYRQDPGQGLRLIYYSQIVNDFQKGDIAEGYSVSREKKESFPLTVTSAQKNPTAFYLCASSTMRGRAFFGQGTRLTVV.

This rearrangement joins TRBV6-5 to TRBJ2-1; D gene unclear. Trimming left V 6 bases short and J 0 bases short, with 12 bases between. This CDR3 has 15 amino acids. Germline V gives CDR1 MNHEY, CDR2 SVGAGI. The CDR3 protein is CASSPQHSSYNEQFF. The CDR3 DNA reads TGTGCCAGCAGCCCTCAGCATAGCTCCTACAATGAGCAGTTCTTC.

This rearrangement joins TRBV6-1 to TRBJ1-5; D uncertain. The V gene lost 2 bases and the J gene lost 0 bases, with 2 bases spanning the gap. This CDR3 contains 13 residues. Germline V gives CDR1 MNHNS, CDR2 SASEGT. The CDR3 reads CASSEHSNQPQHF. CDR3 bases: TGTGCCAGCAGTGAACATAGCAATCAGCCCCAGCATTTT.

The chain combines TRBV27 with TRBJ1-2, with 11 nucleotides matching TRBD1. The CDR3 totals 14 residues. J was trimmed by 4 bases and V by 5 bases; bases with no gene match: 3. Germline V CDR1 and CDR2: MNHEY, SMNVEV (reference sequence). The CDR3 DNA is TGTGCCAGCAGTCGGACAGGGGGCCTCTATGGCTACACCTTC. Translation gives CASSRTGGLYGYTF.

This clone was picked up many times. V usage is TRBV10-3 and J usage is TRBJ1-1; 9 bases are shared with TRBD1. This CDR3 spans 14 amino acids. V was pared by 9 bases and J by 0 bases, with 5 bases of the junction left unmatched. Germline loops: CDR1 ENHRY, CDR2 SYGVKD. The CDR3, as DNA: TGTGCCATAGGGACAGGGACCATGAACACTGAAGCTTTCTTT. Translated, it gives CAIGTGTMNTEAFF.

This sequence joins TRBV6-5 and TRBJ1-6; D ambiguous. V lost 10 bases, J lost 6 bases, and 10 bases lay in between. This CDR3 comprises 12 residues. CDR1 is MNHEY, CDR2 SVGAGI, per germline. The CDR3 DNA follows: TGTGCCACTCGGATAGCTAATTCACCCCTCCACTTT. Amino acid sequence: CATRIANSPLHF.

The chain joins TRBV19 to TRBJ1-6; the D is unclear. Germline CDR1 and CDR2: LNHDA and SQIVND (reference sequence). V lost 7 bases, J lost 6 bases, and 13 bases lay in between. This CDR3 region has 14 residues. CDR3 sequence (DNA): TGTGCCAGTAACACGGGCGACCTTAATTCACCCCTCCACTTT. It translates to CASNTGDLNSPLHF.

The genes are TRBV19 and TRBJ2-7; 7 nucleotides line up with TRBD1. The V gene's germline CDR1 is LNHDA and CDR2 SQIVND (reference sequence). The CDR3 runs 13 residues. After removal of 7 bases from V and 3 bases from J, the junction contained 6 bases not matched to a gene. The DNA for the CDR3 is TGTGCCAGTACTCCCGGGACAGACTACGAGCAGTACTTC. Protein sequence: CASTPGTDYEQYF.

This chain links TRBV9 with TRBJ1-1; TRBD1 matches 7 bases. The germline V gene encodes CDR1 SGDLS and CDR2 YYNGEE. V was clipped by 1 base and J by 6 bases; unmatched bases: 3. CDR3 length equals 13 residues. The CDR3 nucleotides are TGTGCCAGCAGCGTACAGGGGGGTCCTGAAGCTTTCTTT. Translation: CASSVQGGPEAFF.

The rearrangement links TRBV28 to TRBJ2-6, with 10 nucleotides matching TRBD1. The CDR3 runs 17 residues. J gave up 1 base and V 7 bases, and 7 bases lay outside the gene matches. CDR1 MDHEN and CDR2 SYDVKM come from the germline V gene. This CDR3 reads CASNAPGQGSGANVLTF. Here the CDR3 DNA reads TGTGCCAGCAACGCCCCGGGACAGGGGTCTGGGGCCAACGTCCTGACTTTC.

The rearrangement links TRBV5-6 to TRBJ2-5; no definite D call. Germline V gene sequence: CDR1 SGHDT, CDR2 YYEEEE. The CDR3 has 11 amino acids. Trimming took 0 bases from V and 8 from J, leaving 5 bases between them. Written as DNA, the CDR3 is TGTGCCAGCAGCTTGGCCGTCACCCAGTACTTC. Encoded protein: CASSLAVTQYF.

The rearrangement joins TRBV5-1 to TRBJ2-3, with a weak D call TRBD2 (6 bases). The CDR3 is 17 amino acids. Germline assignment: CDR1 SGHRS and CDR2 YFSETQ. V dropped 4 bases and J dropped 5 bases, with 23 bases sitting between them. CDR3 in amino acids: CASSPSEGGIGGDTQYF. CDR3 nucleotide sequence: TGCGCCAGCAGCCCAAGTGAGGGAGGCATTGGAGGAGATACGCAGTATTTT.

This clone was observed once. The chain uses TRBV7-8 and TRBJ1-6; 9 bases match TRBD1. Per germline, CDR1 SGHVS and CDR2 FQNEAQ. The trim removed 4 bases at V and 6 bases at J, leaving 4 bases unmatched. The CDR3 totals 15 residues. Here the CDR3 reads CASSSPGQGNSPLHF. The CDR3 DNA is TGTGCCAGCAGCTCACCGGGACAGGGTAATTCACCCCTCCACTTT.

CDR3 amino acids: CASSLGIGNFVEQFF. The CDR3 DNA follows: TGTGCCAGCAGCTTAGGTATAGGGAACTTCGTTGAGCAGTTCTTC. This rearrangement joins TRBV7-2 to TRBJ2-1; D not resolved. Trimming cost V 1 base and J 9 bases, with 16 bases left between them. Germline V gene data show CDR1 as SGHTA and CDR2 as FQGNSA. The CDR3 covers 15 residues.

The chain is built from TRBV13 and TRBJ2-3; 7 nucleotides align to TRBD2. The CDR3 contains 15 residues. J gave up 2 bases and V 5 bases, and 7 bases lay outside the gene matches. From germline, CDR1 is PRHDT and CDR2 FYEKMQ (reference sequence). In DNA form, the CDR3 reads TGTGCCAGCAGCGAGGGAGGGATTTACACAGATACGCAGTATTTT. Translation gives CASSEGGIYTDTQYF.

The chain joins TRBV5-1 to TRBJ2-6; 11 nucleotides match TRBD1. Germline lookup yields CDR1 SGHRS and CDR2 YFSETQ. The CDR3 consists of 14 residues. Trimming took 10 bases from V and 4 from J; bases not matched to a gene: 4. Written as DNA, the CDR3 is TGCGCCTCAGGACAGGGGGCCGGGGCCAACGTCCTGACTTTC. Translated, it gives CASGQGAGANVLTF.

The gene calls are TRBV11-2 and TRBJ1-2; the match to TRBD1 covers 10 bases. The CDR3 consists of 14 residues. CDR1 is SGHAT, CDR2 FQNNGV, per germline. The ends lost 6 bases at V and 8 bases at J; junction bases unmatched: 9. The CDR3 nucleotides are TGTGCCAGCAGAGTGACAGGGGGCGAGGAAGGCTACACCTTC. This encodes CASRVTGGEEGYTF.

This chain connects TRBV7-3 to TRBJ2-1; 7 bases align to TRBD1. Germline V lookup: CDR1 SGHTA, CDR2 FQGTGA. V gave up 2 bases and J gave up 2 bases; unmatched junction bases: 3. This CDR3 spans 15 amino acids. CDR3 region: CASSLGQGAYNEQFF. CDR3 in DNA: TGTGCCAGCAGCTTAGGGCAGGGGGCCTACAATGAGCAGTTCTTC.

V is TRBV5-1 and J is TRBJ2-5; 9 bases are shared with TRBD2. The CDR3 is made up of 15 amino acids. The germline CDR1 and CDR2 sequences are SGHRS and YFSETQ. V shed 4 bases and J 5 bases; nucleotides not matched to a gene: 9. CDR3 sequence: CASSLVREGGETQYF. DNA for the CDR3: TGCGCCAGCAGCCTGGTGCGGGAGGGCGGTGAGACCCAGTACTTC. The full variable domain, with the rest looked up from reference TRBV5-1 and TRBJ2-5, is KAGVTQTPRYLIKTRGQQVTLSCSPISGHRSVSWYQQTPGQGLQFLFEYFSETQRNKGNFPGRFSGRQFSNSRSEMNVSTLELGDSALYLCASSLVREGGETQYFGPGTRLLVL.

The chain links TRBV29-1 to TRBJ1-1; D not resolved. V was shortened by 6 bases and J by 4 bases, with 12 bases between the two germline ends. CDR3 size: 12 residues. Germline assignment: CDR1 SQVTM and CDR2 ANQGSEA. The CDR3 sequence: CSVLLGSTEAFF. The CDR3 nucleotides read TGCAGCGTCCTCCTAGGGAGCACTGAAGCTTTCTTT.